Following are 27 T cell receptor beta chains from one sample sequenced in a study of OX40 agonist ivuxolimab in advanced cancers. The repertoire was sequenced with immunoSEQ multiplex PCR; TCRdb's copy has only in-frame clones and lacks some. The sample yields approximately 84,000 clones, about 88% seen once. This specimen was CD4+ or CD8+ T cells sorted from blood, taken in a trial of the OX40 agonist ivuxolimab. These receptors were obtained from an adult with an advanced solid tumor such as melanoma, head and neck, liver or kidney cancer.

This chain links TRBV7-7 with TRBJ1-4; D might be TRBD1 (5 bases). The CDR3 is 13 amino acids. V was trimmed by 5 bases and J by 8 bases, leaving 12 bases between them. Germline V gene sequence: CDR1 SSHAT, CDR2 FNYEAQ (reference sequence). This CDR3 reads CASSPSRGEKLFF. The CDR3 coding sequence is TGTGCCAGCAGCCCCTCCCGGGGGGAAAAACTGTTTTTT.

The V and J genes are TRBV7-3 and TRBJ2-3, with 10 nucleotides matching TRBD2. V lost 4 bases to trimming and J lost 4 bases; unmatched junction nucleotides: 5. In germline, CDR1 is SGHTA, CDR2 FQGTGA. The CDR3 length is 15 residues. This CDR3 reads CASSSNSGRADTQYF. In DNA form, the CDR3 reads TGTGCCAGCAGCTCCAACAGCGGGAGGGCAGATACGCAGTATTTT.

The chain employs TRBV7-9 and TRBJ1-1; D not certain. The CDR3 has 13 amino acids. Trimming took off 6 bases at V and 1 base at J, with 9 bases between the two ends. The V gene's germline CDR1 is SEHNR and CDR2 FQNEAQ (reference sequence). Here the CDR3 reads CASSSYRNTEAFF. The CDR3 nucleotides read TGTGCCAGCAGTTCATACAGGAACACTGAAGCTTTCTTT.

The chain combines TRBV10-3 with TRBJ2-7; 9 bases map to TRBD1. V shed 3 bases and J 3 bases; nucleotides not matched to a gene: 6. Per germline, CDR1 ENHRY and CDR2 SYGVKD. The CDR3 length is 15 residues. The CDR3 spells CAISDRDRAFYEQYF. In DNA form, the CDR3 reads TGTGCCATCAGTGACCGGGACAGGGCTTTCTACGAGCAGTACTTC.

This rearrangement joins TRBV7-9 to TRBJ1-1; D ambiguous. Trimming removed 0 bases at V and 10 bases at J, with 9 bases between. Germline lookup yields CDR1 SEHNR and CDR2 FQNEAQ (reference sequence). CDR3 length: 12 residues. CDR3 protein: CASSLAGWGAFF. The DNA of the CDR3 is TGTGCCAGCAGCTTAGCAGGTTGGGGAGCTTTCTTT. Full variable domain (remainder filled in from reference TRBV7-9 and TRBJ1-1): DTGVSQNPRHKITKRGQNVTFRCDPISEHNRLYWYRQTLGQGPEFLTYFQNEAQLEKSRLLSDRFSAERPKGSFSTLEIQRTEQGDSAMYLCASSLAGWGAFFGQGTRLTVV.

The chain links TRBV18 to TRBJ2-7; 11 nucleotides agree with TRBD1. The CDR3 is made up of 16 amino acids. CDR1 is KGHSH and CDR2 is LQKENI in the germline V gene. The V segment lost 4 bases and the J segment 0 bases; nucleotides outside the gene matches: 5. The CDR3 nucleotides are TGTGCCAGCTCACTATTAGGACAGGGGGCCTCCTACGAGCAGTACTTC. It encodes CASSLLGQGASYEQYF.

CDR3 bases: TGTGCCAGCTCACCCAGGGGGAGCACAGATACGCAGTATTTT. This sequence encodes CASSPRGSTDTQYF. The V gene is TRBV18, the J gene TRBJ2-3, with 7 positions matching TRBD1. Per the germline V gene, CDR1 is KGHSH and CDR2 is LQKENI. V lost 3 bases, J lost 0 bases, and 0 bases stayed unmatched. This CDR3 is 14 amino acids long. The full variable domain, in which reference TRBV18 and TRBJ2-3 provide the parts outside the CDR3, is NAGVMQNPRHLVRRRGQEARLRCSPMKGHSHVYWYRQLPEEGLKFMVYLQKENIIDESGMPKERFSAEFPKEGPSILRIQQVVRGDSAAYFCASSPRGSTDTQYFGPGTRLTVL.

This clone was seen more than once but under ten times. The rearrangement uses TRBV29-1 and TRBJ1-1; a possible D gene is TRBD1 (6 bases). The V end was cut by 5 bases, the J end by 4 bases, with 11 bases between. The CDR3 length is 12 residues. Looked up from germline, CDR1 is SQVTM and CDR2 is ANQGSEA. Written as DNA, the CDR3 is TGCAGCGTTAGGGGGTGGGTCACTGAAGCTTTCTTT. It codes for CSVRGWVTEAFF.

This chain joins TRBV28 and TRBJ2-7; 10 nucleotides line up with TRBD2. J was trimmed by 3 bases and V by 7 bases; bases with no gene match: 6. The CDR3 has 14 residues. Germline CDR1 is MDHEN and CDR2 is SYDVKM. The CDR3 sequence: CASTTGLASYEQYF. CDR3 bases: TGTGCCAGCACCACGGGACTAGCGAGCTACGAGCAGTACTTC.

The genes are TRBV7-2 and TRBJ2-7; TRBD2 is a possible D gene (5 bases). V was clipped by 5 bases and J by 0 bases, with 8 bases between them. Germline values: CDR1 SGHTA, CDR2 FQGNSA. The CDR3 has 13 residues. CDR3 region: CASSTGNSYEQYF. Written as DNA, the CDR3 is TGTGCCAGCAGCACCGGGAACTCCTACGAGCAGTACTTC.

The CDR3 sequence is CASSSHDSYGYTF. Here the CDR3 DNA reads TGTGCCAGCAGTTCCCACGACAGCTATGGCTACACCTTC. The chain is built from TRBV27 and TRBJ1-2, with D tentatively TRBD1 (5 bases). With 4 bases removed from V and 4 bases from J, the gap between germline ends came to 10 bases. The V gene's germline CDR1 is MNHEY and CDR2 SMNVEV (reference sequence). This CDR3 spans 13 amino acids.

The CDR3 DNA is TGCGCCAGCAGCCAAGTTTCGGGCGGTAATCAGCCCCAGCATTTT. Its translation: CASSQVSGGNQPQHF. The J gene is TRBJ1-5, the V gene TRBV4-1; D ambiguous. V was cut by 1 base and J by 4 bases, with 11 bases left in between. Germline CDR1 and CDR2: MGHRA and YSYEKL. This CDR3 spans 15 amino acids.

The chain couples TRBV6-1 to TRBJ1-3; D call uncertain. Trimming took 4 bases from V and 2 from J, leaving 6 bases between them. Germline V gene sequence: CDR1 MNHNS, CDR2 SASEGT. The CDR3 extends over 13 amino acids. Here the CDR3 reads CASSGHPGNTIYF. The DNA for the CDR3 is TGTGCCAGCAGTGGACACCCTGGAAACACCATATATTTT.

The chain uses TRBV5-4 and TRBJ2-7; D might be TRBD1 (6 bases). The germline CDR1 and CDR2 sequences are SGHNT and YYREEE (reference sequence). The CDR3 covers 13 residues. V was pared by 2 bases and J by 3 bases, with 9 bases between. The CDR3, as DNA: TGTGCCAGCAGCTTCAGGGGTTTCTACGAGCAGTACTTC. Its protein product is CASSFRGFYEQYF.

V usage is TRBV7-2 and J usage is TRBJ2-2; 10 bases are shared with TRBD2. The junction had 9 bases not matched to a gene; V was cut back by 5 bases and J by 9 bases. This CDR3 has 15 amino acids. From germline, CDR1 is SGHTA and CDR2 FQGNSA. DNA for the CDR3: TGTGCCAGCAGCCCCGCTAGCGGGAGTTCTAGGGAGCTGTTTTTT. Protein sequence: CASSPASGSSRELFF.

J is TRBJ1-6 and V is TRBV19; TRBD1 agrees at 8 bases. CDR1 is LNHDA, CDR2 SQIVND, per germline (reference sequence). The length of the CDR3 is 15 residues. Unmatched junction bases numbered 4, after V lost 4 bases and J lost 5 bases. CDR3 sequence (DNA): TGTGCCAGTAGTAAGAAGACAGGGGATAATTCACCCCTCCACTTT. It encodes CASSKKTGDNSPLHF.

The chain links TRBV19 to TRBJ2-1; D remains unclear. With 7 bases removed from V and 5 bases from J, the gap between germline ends came to 21 bases. Germline loops: CDR1 LNHDA, CDR2 SQIVND (reference sequence). The CDR3 loop spans 16 amino acids. The CDR3 DNA sequence: TGTGCCAGTATTGGTGAGGCCTCACTCCCCAACAATGAGCAGTTCTTC. Translating it yields CASIGEASLPNNEQFF.

J is TRBJ2-5 and V is TRBV5-1; possible D gene TRBD1, 5 bases. In germline, CDR1 is SGHRS, CDR2 YFSETQ. V was cut by 4 bases and J by 3 bases, with 10 bases left in between. This CDR3 has 13 amino acids. The CDR3 reads CASSPGQKETQYF. Written as DNA, the CDR3 is TGCGCCAGCAGCCCTGGACAAAAAGAGACCCAGTACTTC.

The V call is TRBV30, the J call TRBJ1-6; the match to TRBD1 covers 9 bases. V was pared by 5 bases and J by 10 bases, with 15 bases of the junction left unmatched. The germline V gene has CDR1 GTSNPN and CDR2 SVGIG (reference sequence). This CDR3 has 16 amino acids. CDR3 amino acids: CAWLVPLTGGFSPLHF. CDR3 DNA: TGTGCCTGGCTGGTGCCCCTGACAGGGGGTTTCTCACCCCTCCACTTT.

The chain joins TRBV6-5 to TRBJ1-1; maybe TRBD1 (5 bases). The CDR3 is 15 amino acids. The V end lost 0 bases, the J end lost 6 bases, and 14 bases lay between the germline ends. CDR1 is MNHEY and CDR2 is SVGAGI in the germline V gene. The CDR3 nucleotides are TGTGCCAGCAGTTACTCGATGGATTGGGGGGCTGAAGCTTTCTTT. This codes for CASSYSMDWGAEAFF.

This clone occurred a few times. Here the CDR3 reads CASSQGQVANYGYTF. CDR3 nucleotide sequence: TGTGCCAGCAGCCAGGGACAGGTAGCTAACTATGGCTACACCTTC. The chain couples TRBV5-5 to TRBJ1-2, with TRBD1 matching over 8 bases. With 4 bases clipped from V and 0 bases from J, the junction kept 5 bases outside the gene matches. The germline gives CDR1 SGHKS, CDR2 YYEKEE (reference sequence). The CDR3 totals 15 residues.

As DNA, the CDR3 is TGTGCCAGCAGCCAAAGACCGGGACAGGGCAACACCGGGGAGCTGTTTTTT. Encoded protein: CASSQRPGQGNTGELFF. The V gene is TRBV14, the J gene TRBJ2-2; 9 bases fit TRBD1. The V gene's germline CDR1 is SGHDN and CDR2 FVKESK. V was clipped by 2 bases and J by 2 bases; unmatched bases: 6. The CDR3 runs 17 residues.

The chain uses TRBV4-2 and TRBJ1-6; D possibly corresponds to TRBD1 (5 bases). The CDR3 is 17 amino acids. Trimming took 0 bases from V and 1 from J, leaving 10 bases between them. Germline-derived CDR1 and CDR2 are LGHNA and YNFKEQ. CDR3 amino acids: CASSQDLGASYNSPLHF. DNA for the CDR3: TGTGCCAGCAGCCAAGATTTAGGGGCTTCCTATAATTCACCCCTCCACTTT.

The rearrangement links TRBV11-2 to TRBJ2-1, with 9 bases fitting TRBD1. The CDR3 sequence is 16 residues long. The trim removed 6 bases at V and 0 bases at J, leaving 6 bases unmatched. Germline lookup yields CDR1 SGHAT and CDR2 FQNNGV. CDR3 in amino acids: CASRGQGPSSYNEQFF. The CDR3 DNA sequence: TGTGCCAGCAGAGGACAGGGGCCTAGCTCCTACAATGAGCAGTTCTTC.

This chain uses TRBV18 with TRBJ2-1, with unresolved D. This CDR3 comprises 14 residues. V lost 6 bases and J 6 bases, leaving 15 bases between the germline ends. Germline-derived CDR1 and CDR2 are KGHSH and LQKENI. The CDR3 DNA reads as TGTGCCAGCTCCTTGTCGGAACTCGGCAATGAGCAGTTCTTC. Its translation: CASSLSELGNEQFF.

The chain joins TRBV4-1 to TRBJ1-5; no reliable D call. This CDR3 contains 13 residues. CDR1 is MGHRA, CDR2 YSYEKL, per germline. Trimming cost V 1 base and J 11 bases, with 12 bases left between them. The CDR3 region has the DNA TGCGCCAGCAGCCAAGGAGCAATCCAGTCCCAGCATTTT. Its translation is CASSQGAIQSQHF.

This sequence joins TRBV11-3 and TRBJ2-1, with a possible D match to TRBD2 (6 bases). V was clipped by 8 bases and J by 11 bases, with 19 bases between them. The CDR3 has 13 amino acids. Germline CDR1 SGHNT, CDR2 YENEEA. CDR3 region: CASSQGTSTQQFF. The CDR3 DNA is TGTGCCAGCTCTCAGGGTACTAGCACCCAGCAGTTCTTC.